The clone carrying this T cell receptor beta chain was recorded a few times. TCRdb re-analysed the 5' RACE reads in MiXCR, keeping a single row per CDR3 protein. Altogether about 890,000 distinct CDR3 sequences are present, 12% being singletons, with the ten largest covering roughly 1.5%. These data come from a study of identical twins. The same specimen was also included in a second study, on yellow fever vaccine responses in identical twins.

The receptor comes from a woman under 30 in good health. The sequenced material came from PBMCs.

The CDR3 nucleotides are TGTGCCACCAGCAGCGGACAGGGGGCCACAGATACGCAGTATTTT. It yields the protein CATSSGQGATDTQYF. This chain links TRBV15 with TRBJ2-3, with 11 bases identical to TRBD1. The V gene end was trimmed by 3 bases and the J gene end by 2 bases; junction bases not matched to a gene: 1. CDR1 and CDR2 (germline): LNHNV, YYDKDF (reference sequence). The CDR3 extends over 15 amino acids.